The present entry profiles one T cell receptor (beta chain) with its context. Its antigen is still unknown. No base qualities exist here, and no much larger clone lies one base off it. This sample was taken from a study of blood T cell repertoires in COVID-19 (dated by TCRdb to the early 2020s). Broadly, across the study: Collaborator samples came from the United States, Italy and Spain and covered acute and convalescent phases of COVID-19. The prospective study material was composed of cDNA or gDNA derived from T cells, B-cell-depleted T cells, or PBMCs. The dataset comprised deeply sampled blood TCRbeta repertoires from subjects exposed to, actively infected with, or recovered from COVID-19. The repertoires were released in a freely available public database meant as a resource for research on the immune response to SARS-CoV-2. Samples were obtained from the ongoing ImmuneRACE study (first 160 participants) and from 1,254 subjects provided by 6 global collaborators. The sample metadata nearly always contained a de-identified subject ID, COVID-19 status, age in years and sex. HLA class I and class II types, where available, came from metadata supplied by the sample provider rather than from assay-based typing. Beyond this particular receptor, the publication reports: The amount of clinical and demographic metadata varied by source and participant and was provided uncurated.

Trimming costs V 4 bases and J 6 bases, and their ends lie 7 bases apart. The CDR1 and CDR2 encoded by the germline V gene are SGHRS and YFSETQ. The CDR3 holds 12 amino acids from the cysteine to the phenylalanine. The DNA shown is the 36-base CDR3, in frame from base 1. TCRbeta CDR3 regions were amplified from genomic DNA using the immunoSEQ Assay, a bias-controlled multiplex PCR. From the authors' description of their analysis: The number of nucleated cells in each sample was estimated by amplification of reference gene primers within the assay. To quantify the absolute abundance of each unique TCRbeta CDR3 rearrangement, sequence reads were collapsed and filtered. For each sample, productive Simpson clonality was calculated as the square root of Simpson's diversity index across productive rearrangements. This is the immuneACCESS table as TCRdb keeps it, with only in-frame sequences that have V and J called. A part of the clones is gone; compared with another copy, unresolved V genes explain less than half, and the rest is unexplained. V and J calls and clone size follow that table, whereas D and trimming were derived from the DNA. The sample yields 56,000 or so clones; approximately 83% were counted once. Of the sample, about 10% falls within the top ten clones.

Collaborating institutions collected whole blood in K2EDTA tubes following their own protocols. For TCRbeta analysis, collaborators shipped samples in one of three forms: frozen whole blood, isolated PBMCs, or DNA extracted from either of those sample types. The V gene is TRBV5-1 and the J gene is TRBJ2-2, with the D gene not confidently named. The clonotype was recovered from a human donor in a cohort sampled during active COVID-19. Sample: peripheral blood. This receptor carries the CDR3 CASSRSAGELFF. Read as DNA, the sequence is TGCGCCAGCAGCCGAAGCGCCGGGGAGCTGTTTTTT.